This T cell receptor (beta chain) is drawn from a study of blood T cell repertoires in COVID-19 (dated by TCRdb to 2020 to 2021). About the full investigation: Samples from collaborators originated in the United States, Italy and Spain and spanned both the acute and convalescent phases of COVID-19. The prospective study material was composed of cDNA or gDNA derived from T cells, B-cell-depleted T cells, or PBMCs. The dataset comprised deeply sampled blood TCRbeta repertoires from subjects exposed to, actively infected with, or recovered from COVID-19. The repertoires were released in a freely available public database intended as a resource for research on the immune response to SARS-CoV-2. Samples came from the ongoing ImmuneRACE study (first 160 participants) plus 1,254 subjects from 6 global collaborators. Nearly every sample came with metadata listing a de-identified subject ID, COVID-19 status, age in years and sex. Where available, HLA class I and class II types were taken from metadata supplied by the sample provider and were not determined by assay-based typing.

The collaborating institutions used their own protocols to collect whole blood in K2EDTA tubes. For TCRbeta analysis, collaborators shipped samples as frozen whole blood, isolated PBMCs, or DNA extracted from either of those sample types. Reading the germline V gene gives CDR1 SQVTM and CDR2 ANQGSEA. V and J lose 3 bases and 7 bases, and a span of 12 bases separates them. The CDR3 spans 13 residues, from the cysteine through the phenylalanine. The read is trimmed to its CDR3 DNA, 39 bases read in frame from base 1. General study outcomes and caveats: The quantity of clinical and demographic metadata differed by source and by participant and was supplied without curation.

TCRbeta CDR3 regions were amplified from genomic DNA by means of the immunoSEQ Assay, a bias-controlled multiplex PCR. Per the source publication's procedure: Within the assay, amplification of reference gene primers was used to estimate how many nucleated cells each sample contained. Sequence reads were collapsed and filtered to measure the absolute abundance of every unique TCRbeta CDR3 rearrangement. For each sample, productive Simpson clonality was calculated as the square root of Simpson's diversity index over productive rearrangements. TCRdb re-hosts the immuneACCESS table, in-frame sequences only. Its copies lack some clones; in the studies checked, an unresolved V gene accounts for under half of them, and the cause for the rest is not known. The D gene and trimming were derived from the DNA, and the V and J assignments and clone size from that table. This sample gives about 130,000 clones in total; approximately 74% of them show up just once. The ten top clones hold over 4.5% of the sample.

A remark on this clone: There is no known antigen for this receptor. No much larger clone is present one base from it, and per-base qualities are unavailable.

This chain joins TRBV29-1 to TRBJ1-4, and TRBD1 may be the D gene, going by 6 matching bases. The sequenced sample was peripheral blood. The sequence came from a man aged 55 to 70 with acute or convalescent COVID-19. The CDR3 is CSVDEGGGEKLFF. The DNA sequence is as follows: TGCAGCGTTGATGAGGGAGGGGGTGAAAAACTGTTTTTT.